The 11 T cell receptor beta chains below all came from one sample that was sequenced in a study of blood T cells in healthy people across ages. Next came a second PCR, run for about 6 to 11 cycles, which used a sample-barcoded 5' primer along with a J-beta primer mix. MiXCR was run by TCRdb on the 5' RACE reads, yielding one entry per CDR3 protein. The sample holds 750,000 to 950,000 distinct CDR3 sequences, roughly 24% seen once. These data also featured in a second study, about T cells of mothers and their children.

Sequenced sample: blood. These receptors all stem from a boy younger than 18 in good health.

The gene calls are TRBV4-1 and TRBJ1-4; 9 positions match TRBD1. CDR3 size: 16 residues. V gave up 4 bases and J gave up 6 bases; unmatched junction bases: 9. Germline V gives CDR1 MGHRA, CDR2 YSYEKL. In nucleotides, the CDR3 is TGCGCCAGCAGCCCCCCGGTGGGACAGGGAGATGAAAAACTGTTTTTT. Encoded protein: CASSPPVGQGDEKLFF.

The genes are TRBV30 and TRBJ1-6; possibly TRBD1 for D (5 bases). V gave up 0 bases and J gave up 8 bases, with 11 bases separating them. CDR3 length: 14 residues. The germline CDR1 and CDR2 sequences are GTSNPN and SVGIG (reference sequence). The CDR3 protein is CAWSVWGMDSPLHF. CDR3 DNA: TGTGCCTGGAGTGTTTGGGGCATGGATTCACCCCTCCACTTT.

V gene TRBV5-1 combines with J gene TRBJ1-1, with 7 bases identical to TRBD1. In germline, CDR1 is SGHRS, CDR2 YFSETQ. With 0 bases clipped from V and 7 bases from J, the junction kept 9 bases outside the gene matches. This CDR3 is built from 15 residues. CDR3 sequence (DNA): TGCGCCAGCAGCTTGGCCGGGACAGCCAGAGGTGAAGCTTTCTTT. Translation gives CASSLAGTARGEAFF.

Worth noting for this clonotype: This clone may be a read error of a much larger clone one base away. This sequence joins TRBV6-4 and TRBJ1-5; D not resolved. The CDR3 length is 15 residues. Trimming shortened V by 6 bases and J by 0 bases, and 12 bases separated the two germline ends. CDR1 and CDR2 (germline): MRHNA, SNTAGT. The CDR3 bases are TGTGCCAGCAGCCCCGCAGGTAATAGCAATCAGCCCCAGCATTTT. Its protein product is CASSPAGNSNQPQHF.

The chain carries TRBV28 and TRBJ1-4; TRBD1 might be the D (5 bases). Trimming took 6 bases from V and 0 from J, leaving 11 bases between them. Germline lookup yields CDR1 MDHEN and CDR2 SYDVKM. This CDR3 has 15 amino acids. CDR3 residues: CASRDTGATNEKLFF. Written as DNA, the CDR3 is TGTGCCAGCAGAGATACAGGTGCAACTAATGAAAAACTGTTTTTT. Variable domain in full (rest from reference TRBV28 and TRBJ1-4): DVKVTQSSRYLVKRTGEKVFLECVQDMDHENMFWYRQDPGLGLRLIYFSYDVKMKEKGDIPEGYSVSREKKERFSLILESASTNQTSMYLCASRDTGATNEKLFFGSGTQLSVL.

This clonotype was counted only a few times. The V and J genes are TRBV18 and TRBJ2-3, with 9 bases that match TRBD2. CDR1 is KGHSH, CDR2 LQKENI, per germline. The junction had 3 bases not matched to a gene; V was cut back by 3 bases and J by 2 bases. The CDR3 has 15 amino acids. The CDR3 sequence is CASSPPSGDTDTQYF. CDR3 nucleotide sequence: TGTGCCAGCTCACCCCCTAGCGGGGACACAGATACGCAGTATTTT.

The sample holds a few counts of this clonotype. The chain carries TRBV2 and TRBJ2-3; D uncertain. The CDR3 covers 13 residues. Trimming cost V 5 bases and J 9 bases, with 15 bases left between them. CDR1 SNHLY and CDR2 FYNNEI come from the germline V gene. The CDR3 loop is CASSSDATETQYF. For the CDR3, the DNA is TGTGCCAGCAGTTCGGACGCCACTGAGACGCAGTATTTT.

The V call is TRBV7-9, the J call TRBJ2-1; perhaps D is TRBD1 or TRBD2 (6 bases each). This CDR3 spans 12 amino acids. CDR1 is SEHNR, CDR2 FQNEAQ, per germline (reference sequence). The V end lost 8 bases, the J end lost 6 bases, and 11 bases lay between the germline ends. CDR3 bases: TGTGCCAGCCGTAGGGGGGCCAATGAGCAGTTCTTC. This translates into CASRRGANEQFF.

This clonotype was recorded many times. The chain employs TRBV2 and TRBJ2-1, with 7 bases lining up with TRBD2. Germline CDR1 reads SNHLY; CDR2 reads FYNNEI. This CDR3 is built from 14 residues. V shed 6 bases, J shed 9 bases, and the junction held 11 bases outside the gene matches. The CDR3 loop reads CASSSTSYSSEQFF. CDR3 in DNA: TGTGCCAGCAGCTCGACTAGCTATTCTAGTGAGCAGTTCTTC.

This clonotype has more than one count but fewer than ten. V is TRBV12-3 or TRBV12-4 and J is TRBJ2-5; maybe TRBD2 (5 bases). The ends were cut back, 5 bases at V and 5 bases at J, with 15 bases in the middle. CDR3 size: 14 residues. CDR3 protein: CASSPQTRWETQYF. The CDR3 bases are TGTGCCAGCAGTCCTCAAACTAGATGGGAGACCCAGTACTTC.

The V and J genes are TRBV29-1 and TRBJ2-1; the D is unclear. Germline CDR1 reads SQVTM; CDR2 reads ANQGSEA. The CDR3 has 12 amino acids. In DNA form, the CDR3 reads TGCGGCGCTGAAAAAGAAGCGAATGAGCAGTTCTTC. This codes for CGAEKEANEQFF.